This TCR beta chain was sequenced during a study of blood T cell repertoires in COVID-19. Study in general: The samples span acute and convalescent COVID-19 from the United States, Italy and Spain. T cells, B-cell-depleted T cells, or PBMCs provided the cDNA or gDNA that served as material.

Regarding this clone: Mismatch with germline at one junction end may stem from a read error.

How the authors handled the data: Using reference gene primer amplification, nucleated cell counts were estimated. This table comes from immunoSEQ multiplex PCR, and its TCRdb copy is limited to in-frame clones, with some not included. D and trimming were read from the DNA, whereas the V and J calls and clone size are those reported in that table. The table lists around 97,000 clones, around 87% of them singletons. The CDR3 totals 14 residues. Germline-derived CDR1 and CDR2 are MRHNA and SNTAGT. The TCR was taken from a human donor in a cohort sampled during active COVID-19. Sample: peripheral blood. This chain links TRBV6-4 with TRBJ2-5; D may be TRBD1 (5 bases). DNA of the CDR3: TGTGCCAGCACTGACCAGGGATACGAAGAGACCCAGTACTTC. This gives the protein CASTDQGYEETQYF.